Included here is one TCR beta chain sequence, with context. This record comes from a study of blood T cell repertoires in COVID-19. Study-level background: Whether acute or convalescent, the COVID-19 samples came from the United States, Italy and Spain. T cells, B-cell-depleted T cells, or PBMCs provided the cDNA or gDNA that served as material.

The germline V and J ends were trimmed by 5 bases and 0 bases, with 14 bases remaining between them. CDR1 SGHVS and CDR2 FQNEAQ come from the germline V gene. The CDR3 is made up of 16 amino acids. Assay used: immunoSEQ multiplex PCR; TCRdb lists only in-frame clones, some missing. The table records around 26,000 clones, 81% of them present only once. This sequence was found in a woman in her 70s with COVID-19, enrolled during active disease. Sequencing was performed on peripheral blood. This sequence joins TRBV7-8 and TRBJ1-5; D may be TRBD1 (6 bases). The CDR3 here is CASSTDSFYSNQPQHF. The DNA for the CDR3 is TGTGCCAGCAGCACGGACAGTTTTTATAGCAATCAGCCCCAGCATTTT.